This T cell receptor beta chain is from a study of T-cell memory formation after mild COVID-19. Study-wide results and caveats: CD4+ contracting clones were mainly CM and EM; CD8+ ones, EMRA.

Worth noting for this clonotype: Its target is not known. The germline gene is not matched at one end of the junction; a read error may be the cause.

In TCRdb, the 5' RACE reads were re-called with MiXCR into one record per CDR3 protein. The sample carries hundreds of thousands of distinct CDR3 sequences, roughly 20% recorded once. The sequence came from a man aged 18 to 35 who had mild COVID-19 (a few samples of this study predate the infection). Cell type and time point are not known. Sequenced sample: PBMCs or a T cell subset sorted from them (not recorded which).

The CDR3 spells CAGRRQGVGTQYF. CDR3 in DNA: TGTGCCGGCAGGAGACAGGGTGTGGGGACCCAGTACTTC. This chain joins TRBV2 and TRBJ2-5, with TRBD1 identical over 7 bases. Per germline, CDR1 SNHLY and CDR2 FYNNEI. The CDR3 is made up of 13 amino acids.